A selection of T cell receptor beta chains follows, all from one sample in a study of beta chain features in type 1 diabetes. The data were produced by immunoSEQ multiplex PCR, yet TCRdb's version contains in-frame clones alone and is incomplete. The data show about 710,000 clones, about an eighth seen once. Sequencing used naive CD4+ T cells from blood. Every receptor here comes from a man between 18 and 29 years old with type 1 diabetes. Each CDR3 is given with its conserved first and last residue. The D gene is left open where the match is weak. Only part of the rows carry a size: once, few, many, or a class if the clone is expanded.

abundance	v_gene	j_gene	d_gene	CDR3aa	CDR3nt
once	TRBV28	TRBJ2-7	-	CASSTGFYEQYF	TGTGCCAGCAGTACAGGGTTCTACGAGCAGTACTTC
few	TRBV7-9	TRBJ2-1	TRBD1	CASSPTGTETYNEQFF	TGTGCCAGCAGCCCTACCGGGACAGAGACCTACAATGAGCAGTTCTTC
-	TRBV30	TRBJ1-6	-	CAWTIGGVGNSPLHF	TGTGCCTGGACTATCGGGGGGGTTGGTAATTCACCCCTCCACTTT
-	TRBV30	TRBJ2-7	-	CAWSGGHGGQLEQYF	TGTGCCTGGAGTGGAGGACATGGGGGGCAGCTCGAGCAGTACTTC
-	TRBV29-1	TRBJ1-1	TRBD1	CSAERQGAQAFF	TGCAGCGCCGAGAGACAGGGGGCTCAAGCTTTCTTT
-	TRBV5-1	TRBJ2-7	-	CASSLDATYEQYF	TGCGCCAGCAGCTTGGATGCCACCTACGAGCAGTACTTC
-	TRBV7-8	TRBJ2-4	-	CASSPGTRREWAKNIQYF	TGTGCCAGCAGCCCCGGGACAAGGAGAGAGTGGGCCAAAAACATTCAGTACTTC
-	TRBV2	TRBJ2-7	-	CASTEGTYYEQYF	TGTGCCAGCACTGAAGGGACATACTACGAGCAGTACTTC
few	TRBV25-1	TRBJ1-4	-	CASSDPQVPNEKLFF	TGTGCCAGCAGTGATCCACAGGTCCCTAATGAAAAACTGTTTTTT
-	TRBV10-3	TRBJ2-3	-	CAISESGADTQYF	TGTGCCATCAGTGAGTCAGGGGCGGATACGCAGTATTTT
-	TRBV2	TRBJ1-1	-	CASRSGMATEAFF	TGTGCCAGCAGGTCAGGTATGGCGACTGAAGCTTTCTTT
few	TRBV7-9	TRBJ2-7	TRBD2	CASSLGGGPGDYEQYF	TGTGCCAGCAGCTTAGGCGGGGGACCCGGGGACTACGAGCAGTACTTC
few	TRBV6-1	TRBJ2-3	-	CASSEGLEDTQYF	TGTGCCAGCAGTGAAGGACTAGAGGACACGCAGTATTTT
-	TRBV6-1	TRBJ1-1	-	CASSLVDSSAEAFF	TGTGCCAGCAGTTTAGTTGACAGCAGCGCTGAAGCTTTCTTT
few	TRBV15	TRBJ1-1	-	CATSRDKDMGFF	TGTGCCACCAGCAGAGATAAGGATATGGGTTTCTTT
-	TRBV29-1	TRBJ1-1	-	CSVEVAVNTEAFF	TGCAGCGTTGAGGTAGCAGTGAACACTGAAGCTTTCTTT
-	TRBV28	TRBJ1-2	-	CASVDGGNYGYTF	TGTGCCAGCGTAGACGGAGGGAACTATGGCTACACCTTC
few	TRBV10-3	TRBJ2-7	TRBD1	CAIAPGQGETYEQYF	TGTGCCATCGCCCCCGGACAGGGGGAGACCTACGAGCAGTACTTC
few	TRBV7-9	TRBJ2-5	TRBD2	CASSLPASGRARQETQYF	TGTGCCAGCAGCCTTCCCGCTAGCGGGAGGGCGCGTCAAGAGACCCAGTACTTC
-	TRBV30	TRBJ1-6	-	CAWSLSYNSPLHF	TGTGCCTGGAGTTTGTCCTATAATTCACCCCTCCACTTT
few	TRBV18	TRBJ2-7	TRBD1	CASRQGIFEQYF	TGTGCCAGCCGACAGGGCATCTTCGAGCAGTACTTC
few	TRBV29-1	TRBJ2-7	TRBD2	CSVAYRTGLAGRTYEQYF	TGCAGCGTTGCATACAGGACAGGACTAGCGGGCCGAACCTACGAGCAGTACTTC
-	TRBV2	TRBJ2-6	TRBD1	CASSTGVPGANVLTF	TGTGCCAGCAGCACAGGGGTCCCCGGGGCCAACGTCCTGACTTTC
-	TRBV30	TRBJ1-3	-	CAWSVQERGTIYF	TGTGCCTGGAGTGTACAAGAAAGGGGCACCATATATTTT
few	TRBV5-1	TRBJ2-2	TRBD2	CASRGGANTGELFF	TGCGCCAGCCGGGGGGGCGCGAACACCGGGGAGCTGTTTTTT
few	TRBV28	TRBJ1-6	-	CASTLDSDYNSPLHF	TGTGCCAGCACCCTGGACAGTGATTATAATTCACCCCTCCACTTT
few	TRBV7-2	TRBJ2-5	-	CASSLVGGQETQYF	TGTGCCAGCAGCTTAGTAGGGGGCCAAGAGACCCAGTACTTC
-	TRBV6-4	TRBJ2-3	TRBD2	CASRSSGGATDTQYF	TGTGCCAGCAGATCTAGCGGGGGGGCAACAGATACGCAGTATTTT
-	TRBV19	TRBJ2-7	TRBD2	CASSPGLAGVSEQYF	TGTGCCAGTAGCCCCGGACTAGCGGGAGTTTCCGAGCAGTACTTC
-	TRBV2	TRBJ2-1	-	CASSPSRVMSYNEQFF	TGTGCCAGCAGTCCCTCTCGGGTAATGTCCTACAATGAGCAGTTCTTC
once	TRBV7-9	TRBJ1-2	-	CASSPPAGINYGYTF	TGTGCCAGCAGCCCCCCGGCGGGGATTAACTATGGCTACACCTTC
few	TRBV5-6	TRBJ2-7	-	CASSTTGTFSYEQYF	TGTGCCAGCAGCACGACAGGGACTTTCTCCTACGAGCAGTACTTC
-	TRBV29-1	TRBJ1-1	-	CSAIQGGNTEAFF	TGCAGCGCAATACAGGGAGGGAACACTGAAGCTTTCTTT
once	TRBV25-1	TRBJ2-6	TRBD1	CASSEYLGQGANVLTF	TGTGCCAGCAGTGAATATTTGGGACAGGGGGCCAACGTCCTGACTTTC
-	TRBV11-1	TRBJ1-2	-	CASSLAPGLDYGYTF	TGTGCCAGCAGCTTAGCACCAGGCTTGGACTATGGCTACACCTTC
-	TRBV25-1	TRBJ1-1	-	CASSESPTTEAFF	TGTGCCAGCAGTGAATCCCCTACGACTGAAGCTTTCTTT
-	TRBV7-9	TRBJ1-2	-	CASSRDTSGYTF	TGTGCCAGCAGCAGGGACACTAGTGGCTACACCTTC
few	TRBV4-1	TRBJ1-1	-	CASSQVGQRVNEAFF	TGCGCCAGCAGCCAAGTAGGACAGAGGGTAAATGAAGCTTTCTTT
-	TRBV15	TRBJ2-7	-	CATSRDQWGSSYEQYF	TGTGCCACCAGCAGAGATCAGTGGGGAAGCTCCTACGAGCAGTACTTC
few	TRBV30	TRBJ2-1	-	CAWSLAVTNEQFF	TGTGCCTGGAGTCTAGCTGTAACCAATGAGCAGTTCTTC
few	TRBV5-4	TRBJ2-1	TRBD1	CASSLGGQGRNEQFF	TGTGCCAGCAGTCTGGGGGGACAGGGCCGCAATGAGCAGTTCTTC
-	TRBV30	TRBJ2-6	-	CAWSVWRRTFPGANVLTF	TGTGCCTGGAGTGTATGGCGGAGGACTTTTCCTGGGGCCAACGTCCTGACTTTC
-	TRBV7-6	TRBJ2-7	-	CASSTQGGLEQYF	TGTGCCAGCAGCACACAAGGCGGGTTAGAGCAGTACTTC
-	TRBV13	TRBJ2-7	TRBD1	CASSLTGTYEQYF	TGTGCCAGCAGTTTGACAGGGACCTACGAGCAGTACTTC
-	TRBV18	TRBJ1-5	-	CASSSRQISSNQPQHF	TGTGCCAGCTCAAGCCGACAGATTAGTAGCAATCAGCCCCAGCATTTT
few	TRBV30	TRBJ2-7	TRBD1	CAWDRATYEQYF	TGTGCCTGGGACAGGGCCACCTACGAGCAGTACTTC
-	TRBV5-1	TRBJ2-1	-	CASSWGAGSNEQFF	TGCGCCAGCAGCTGGGGAGCCGGGAGTAATGAGCAGTTCTTC
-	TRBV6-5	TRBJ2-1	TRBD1	CASSPRGHEQFF	TGTGCCAGCAGCCCCAGGGGGCATGAGCAGTTCTTC
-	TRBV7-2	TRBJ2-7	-	CASSLGRSPYEQYF	TGTGCCAGCAGCTTGGGAAGAAGCCCCTACGAGCAGTACTTC
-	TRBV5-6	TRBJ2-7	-	CASSFYSSQPLGNYEQYF	TGTGCCAGCAGCTTTTACAGTTCCCAACCCTTAGGGAACTACGAGCAGTACTTC
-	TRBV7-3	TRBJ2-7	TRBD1	CASSQTPDRASYEQYF	TGTGCCAGCAGCCAGACGCCGGACAGGGCTTCCTACGAGCAGTACTTC
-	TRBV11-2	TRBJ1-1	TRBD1	CASSLIKGQGLENGRFF	TGTGCCAGCAGCCTAATAAAGGGACAGGGGCTAGAAAATGGAAGGTTCTTT
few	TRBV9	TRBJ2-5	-	CASSAGEETQYF	TGTGCCAGCAGCGCGGGGGAGGAGACCCAGTACTTC
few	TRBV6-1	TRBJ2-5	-	CASSTRPAAQETQYF	TGTGCCAGCAGCACCCGCCCAGCGGCCCAAGAGACCCAGTACTTC
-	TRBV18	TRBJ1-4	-	CASSPRGTNEKLFF	TGTGCCAGCTCACCACGCGGGACTAATGAAAAACTGTTTTTT